This TCR beta chain originates from a study of blood T cells in healthy people across ages (dated by TCRdb to between 2014 and 2017). The study in broad terms: In model experiments, template switching captured about one uniquely barcoded TCR beta cDNA molecule for every two T cells. Donors were grouped into four age groups: young (average roughly 16 years), middle-aged (over 35), aged (around 62) and long-lived (approximately 75). Using deep sequencing normalized with unique cDNA molecular identifiers, the study measured how TCR beta repertoire diversity changes with age. To avoid experimental bias, donors of different ages were randomly spread across the sequencing lanes. Two additional independent replicas of 1 million unique cDNA reads from the same blood draw were analyzed for two donors (one aged 18 to 30 and one aged 80 or older). What the authors observed across the whole study: Because profiling used bulk unsorted PBMCs, naive and antigen-experienced compartments could not be compared conclusively. There was a strong correlation between observed TCR beta diversity and the percentage of naive T cells measured by flow cytometry. As age increased, observed TCR beta diversity per million T cells dropped in a roughly linear way, and a significant reduction was already evident by age about 40. Estimates of total diversity based on one million sequenced T cells were regarded as lower bounds and as underestimates. Compared with the aged group, more naive CD4+ T cells, fewer expanded clones and increased TCR diversity were shown by the long-lived group, suggesting age selection. Donor CMV infection status was unknown, potentially confounding age-related changes in expanded clonotypes.

Libraries were constructed by 5' RACE. The listed sequencing device is Illumina HiSeq 2500. The second PCR ran for about 6 to 12 cycles and used a J-beta primer mix along with a sample-barcoded 5' primer. Each TCR beta cDNA molecule received a unique molecular identifier from a template-switch 5' adaptor carrying 12 random nucleotides. Each sample yielded at least 3 million CDR3-containing paired-end reads. The Mint cDNA synthesis kit, primed by a TRBC-specific oligonucleotide, was used to synthesize first-strand cDNA from all RNA. After uracil-DNA glycosylase treatment, a first 18-cycle PCR used universal primers M1SS and BC2_uni_R on all cDNA. The paper's processing steps were these. For normalization, 1 million high-quality reads were randomly selected from each sample, with every read carrying a distinct molecular identifier. Reads with shared molecular identifiers were discarded instead of being binned into consensus sequences. MiTCR, run with a Q25 quality threshold and the strictest error-elimination algorithm, handled CDR3 identification, clonotype clustering and error correction. A nonparametric unseen species model with Euler transformation was used to estimate a lower bound on total TCR beta diversity. TCRdb redid the processing of the public reads, applying fastp at Q25 and MiXCR, and retained in-frame beta chains. Identical CDR3 protein sequences are pooled into one entry, listed with their most common genes and DNA. The V and J calls and clone size are TCRdb's, not the authors'. This sample is represented by roughly 1,700,000 distinct CDR3 sequences; 28% of them were singletons. The top ten clones comprise 7.7% of the sample.

The CDR3 runs 13 residues from the cysteine to the phenylalanine. The CDR3 DNA has 39 bases and is translated from base 1. V has 7 bases trimmed and J has 8 bases trimmed; junction bases matching no gene number 10. CDR1 and CDR2, looked up from the germline V gene, are ENHRY and SYGVKD. For this clonotype: There is no known antigen for this receptor. There are no base qualities to consult, and no much larger clone falls within one base.

The donors were 40 or so Caucasian individuals from Russia, aged roughly 6 to 100 years, who were systemically healthy. Each donor gave roughly 11 milliliters of peripheral blood, drawn into EDTA-treated Vacutainer tubes. Ficoll-Paque density-gradient centrifugation was used to isolate PBMCs, with at least 6.5 million obtained per sample. Total RNA was extracted from PBMCs with Trizol reagent, with at least 5 micrograms obtained per sample. For every donor, an aliquot of PBMCs went through flow cytometry to measure the percentages of naive CD45RAhigh/CD27high T cells. The clonotype comes from a woman under 40 in good health. The sequence links TRBV10-3 to TRBJ1-2, with 7 middle bases fitting TRBD1. The sample taken for sequencing was blood. The CDR3 reads CAINPGGVDGYTF. Here is the DNA: TGTGCCATCAATCCAGGGGGGGTTGACGGCTACACCTTC.